The 8 T cell receptor beta chains given below trace back to one sample, sequenced in a study of blood T cell repertoires in COVID-19. Using immunoSEQ multiplex PCR, the repertoire was profiled, and TCRdb retains in-frame clones only, with some absent. Of about 200,000 clones listed, 83% were seen once; the top ten hold about 2.7%. Sequenced: peripheral blood. These receptors were collected from a woman aged 40 to 50 with active or convalescent COVID-19.

The chain is built from TRBV25-1 and TRBJ1-1; TRBD1 matches 9 bases. Germline V gene data show CDR1 as MGHDK and CDR2 as SYGVNS. CDR3 size: 13 residues. Losses at the gene ends were 8 bases for V and 2 bases for J; bases not matched to a gene: 3. The CDR3 nucleotides are TGTGCCAGCCTGGACAGGGGAAACACTGAAGCTTTCTTT. This sequence encodes CASLDRGNTEAFF.

This clone has more than one count but fewer than ten. An end of the junction does not agree with germline; a read error may underlie this. The chain uses TRBV7-9 and TRBJ1-1; 8 nucleotides line up with TRBD1. The CDR3 is 17 residues long. Germline-derived CDR1 and CDR2 are SEHNR and FQNEAQ (reference sequence). The CDR3 loop is CASSVALQGAIDTEAFF. In nucleotides, the CDR3 is TGTGCCAGCAGCGTAGCACTTCAGGGGGCCATCGACACTGAAGCTTTCTTT.

This chain links TRBV7-2 with TRBJ1-1; D possibly corresponds to TRBD1 (5 bases). Trimming shortened V by 4 bases and J by 0 bases, and 15 bases separated the two germline ends. The CDR3 sequence is 16 residues long. Germline values: CDR1 SGHTA, CDR2 FQGNSA. The CDR3 region has the DNA TGTGCCAGCAGCTGGGCGGGGGGGGAGGTGAACACTGAAGCTTTCTTT. The encoded protein is CASSWAGGEVNTEAFF.

This clone was found once. The chain recombines TRBV10-3 with TRBJ1-2; D is unresolved. This CDR3 comprises 14 residues. V lost 0 bases, J lost 5 bases, and 10 bases lay in between. Germline CDR1 and CDR2: ENHRY and SYGVKD. CDR3 loop: CAISESTGRYGYTF. The CDR3 DNA is TGTGCCATCAGTGAGTCGACCGGGAGATATGGCTACACCTTC.

To note about this clone: A junction end diverges from the germline sequence, so it may reflect a read error. The CDR3 loop is CASSGTGGNQPQNF. The CDR3 nucleotides read TGTGCCAGCAGCGGGACAGGAGGGAATCAGCCCCAGAATTTT. This chain connects TRBV6-2 or TRBV6-3 to TRBJ1-5, with 8 bases aligning to TRBD1. CDR3 length: 14 amino acids. CDR1 and CDR2 (germline): MNHEY, SVGEGT.

The genes are TRBV4-2 and TRBJ1-4; 7 positions agree with TRBD1. J gave up 7 bases and V 3 bases, and 8 bases lay outside the gene matches. Germline V gene lookup returns CDR1 LGHNA and CDR2 YNFKEQ. This CDR3 comprises 15 residues. DNA for the CDR3: TGTGCCAGCAGCCAGGGCGACAGGGACGGTGAAAAACTGTTTTTT. Protein sequence: CASSQGDRDGEKLFF.

The chain employs TRBV28 and TRBJ1-2, with D unclear. Germline values: CDR1 MDHEN, CDR2 SYDVKM. The V end was cut by 5 bases, the J end by 3 bases, with 13 bases between. The CDR3 spans 14 residues. CDR3 sequence: CASSQPYSDYGYTF. DNA for the CDR3: TGTGCCAGCAGTCAACCTTACAGTGACTATGGCTACACCTTC.

This clone was detected only once. The gene calls are TRBV5-1 and TRBJ2-5, with 7 positions matching TRBD1. The J segment lost 7 bases and the V segment lost 0 bases, leaving 9 bases of the junction unmatched. The CDR3 has 15 amino acids. Germline V gives CDR1 SGHRS, CDR2 YFSETQ. CDR3 sequence: CASSLVEGAGGTQYF. In DNA form, the CDR3 reads TGCGCCAGCAGCTTGGTTGAGGGGGCTGGCGGGACCCAGTACTTC.